The 4 T cell receptor beta chains reported below all come from one sample, sequenced in a study of T cells in localized non-small cell lung cancer. Generated by immunoSEQ multiplex PCR, the TCRdb table keeps only in-frame clones and is missing some. This table has about 21,000 clones, 65% to 90% appearing once. This material consisted of peripheral blood, taken before any cancer treatment. The source of these receptors is a man aged 35-69 years with stage I lung adenocarcinoma.

This chain connects TRBV7-9 to TRBJ1-2, with no clear D. Germline V lookup: CDR1 SEHNR, CDR2 FQNEAQ (reference sequence). Trimming cost V 3 bases and J 7 bases, with 18 bases left between them. This CDR3 is 15 amino acids long. The CDR3 here is CASSLPISGSAGYTF. CDR3 in DNA: TGTGCCAGCAGCTTGCCGATTTCCGGATCCGCTGGCTACACCTTC.

The rearrangement links TRBV7-3 to TRBJ1-5; a weak D match, TRBD1 (6 bases). V lost 1 base and J 2 bases, leaving 27 bases between the germline ends. The CDR3 covers 21 residues. CDR1 and CDR2 (germline): SGHTA, FQGTGA. CDR3 residues: CASSLRVTLQGKRCGNQPQHF. In nucleotides, the CDR3 is TGTGCCAGCAGCTTAAGGGTGACGCTACAGGGTAAGAGGTGTGGCAATCAGCCCCAGCATTTT.

This rearrangement joins TRBV5-1 to TRBJ1-2, with D possibly being TRBD1 (5 bases). Germline CDR1 and CDR2: SGHRS and YFSETQ. Trimming removed 0 bases at V and 7 bases at J, with 13 bases between. This CDR3 comprises 14 residues. Here the CDR3 reads CASSLAPGRSGYTF. DNA for the CDR3: TGCGCCAGCAGCTTGGCTCCGGGGCGGAGTGGCTACACCTTC.

In its sample, this clone ranks as medium-sized. V and J are TRBV28 and TRBJ2-2; 7 nucleotides match TRBD1. Germline CDR1 reads MDHEN; CDR2 reads SYDVKM. V trimming: 3 bases; J trimming: 6 bases; junction bases outside the gene matches: 1. The CDR3 length is 13 residues. This CDR3 reads CASSFTGAGELFF. The CDR3 coding sequence is TGTGCCAGCAGTTTCACAGGGGCCGGGGAGCTGTTTTTT.